Listed below are T cell receptor beta chains from one sample, sequenced in a study of control samples from healthy donors and cancer patients. Repertoires were generated with immunoSEQ multiplex PCR, while TCRdb's copy carries only in-frame clones and drops some. Seen here are some 150,000 clones, around 93% observed once, and the top ten hold about 4%. The sequenced sample consisted of blood. These receptors were collected from a woman aged 55-75 years in good health. Both conserved end residues are part of each CDR3. A D gene is named only where the DNA matches it firmly. Some rows mark clone size as missing; the rest say once, few, many or name a class of expanded clone.

V gene	clone size	J gene	D gene	CDR3 DNA	CDR3 protein
TRBV7-2	-	TRBJ1-6	TRBD1	TGTGCCAGCAGCTACCGGGACAGTATTAATTCACCCCTCCACTTT	CASSYRDSINSPLHF
TRBV6-5	-	TRBJ1-1	-	TGTGCCAGCAGTTTGACCAGGGACACTGAAGCTTTCTTT	CASSLTRDTEAFF
TRBV5-1	-	TRBJ1-2	-	TGCGCCAGCAGCTTGGCGGGGTTGACCTATGGCTACACCTTC	CASSLAGLTYGYTF
TRBV4-3	-	TRBJ2-6	-	TGCGCCAGCAGCCAAGCCCTCTACAGGAACTCTGGGGCCAACGTCCTGACTTTC	CASSQALYRNSGANVLTF
TRBV6-2/TRBV6-3	-	TRBJ1-5	-	TGTGCCAGCAGCCTCATTCGGGGGGAAGCTCATAGCAATCAGCCCCAGCATTTT	CASSLIRGEAHSNQPQHF
TRBV7-9	-	TRBJ2-7	-	TGTGCCAGCAGCGACAGTCTTTTCTACGAGCAGTACTTC	CASSDSLFYEQYF
TRBV2	-	TRBJ1-6	-	TGTGCCAGCAGCGCCGGGACGGCTCCGACCCTCCACTTT	CASSAGTAPTLHF
TRBV5-1	-	TRBJ1-5	TRBD1	TGCGCCAGCAGCCCGATGACAGGGGGAAGCAATCAGCCCCAGCATTTT	CASSPMTGGSNQPQHF
TRBV7-9	-	TRBJ2-2	-	TGTGCCAGCATACCCCGGGGGCGCGACACCGGGGAGCTGTTTTTT	CASIPRGRDTGELFF
TRBV11-2	-	TRBJ1-1	-	TGTGCCAGCAGCCCTCTCACTCGGGGACTGAACACTGAAGCTTTCTTT	CASSPLTRGLNTEAFF
TRBV7-9	-	TRBJ1-5	-	TGTGCCAGCAGCCCGGGGGACTCCGGCAATCAGCCCCAGCATTTT	CASSPGDSGNQPQHF
TRBV6-6	-	TRBJ1-5	-	TGTGCCAGCATTTCCTTCCCGGGCCAGCCCCAGCATTTT	CASISFPGQPQHF
TRBV19	-	TRBJ2-1	-	TGTGCCAGTATAGGACCCTACAATGAGCAGTTCTTC	CASIGPYNEQFF
TRBV12-3/TRBV12-4	-	TRBJ1-1	-	TGTGCCAGCAGGGCCCACAGTGACACTGAAGCTTTCTTT	CASRAHSDTEAFF
TRBV4-3	-	TRBJ1-3	TRBD1	TGCGCCAGCAGCCAAGATCAGGGTGACAGGGCTGGAAACACCATATATTTT	CASSQDQGDRAGNTIYF
TRBV5-1	once	TRBJ2-5	-	TGCGCCAGCAGCTTGGTCGGGGAGACCCAGTACTTC	CASSLVGETQYF
TRBV6-6	-	TRBJ2-7	-	TGTGCCAGCATTAGGGCAGGCGCCGTTGACGAGCAGTACTTC	CASIRAGAVDEQYF
TRBV2	-	TRBJ2-7	TRBD2	TGTGCCAGCAGTGAAGGGACTAGCGCTACCTACGAGCAGTACTTC	CASSEGTSATYEQYF